The source of this TCR beta chain is a study of immune evolution from preneoplasia to lung adenocarcinoma. Germline-derived CDR1 and CDR2 are SGHDT and YYEEEE. Trimming took 0 bases from V and 7 from J, leaving 16 bases between them. This CDR3 comprises 15 residues. This clone was detected once. H&E slides confirmed each diagnosis, reviewed by two pathologists independently. Measured with immunoSEQ multiplex PCR; TCRdb has only the in-frame clones, and not every one. This table has 25,000 or so clones, about 74% appearing once. The rearrangement uses TRBV5-6 and TRBJ1-1; D unclear. The source material was FFPE invasive lung adenocarcinoma tissue. This TCR was sampled from a person in their sixties with invasive lung adenocarcinoma. Some clones in this sample may be carry-over from other donors' samples. For the CDR3, the DNA is TGTGCCAGCAGCTTGGAAGGGAGGGTGGGCATTGAAGCTTTCTTT. Translated: CASSLEGRVGIEAFF. The full variable domain, completed using reference TRBV5-6 and TRBJ1-1, is DAGVTQSPTHLIKTRGQQVTLRCSPKSGHDTVSWYQQALGQGPQFIFQYYEEEERQRGNFPDRFSGHQFPNYSSELNVNALLLGDSALYLCASSLEGRVGIEAFFGQGTRLTVV.